Following are 15 T cell receptor beta chains from one sample sequenced in a study of early stage breast cancer tumors. The assay was immunoSEQ multiplex PCR, and TCRdb's table has in-frame clones only and misses some. The profile shows under 75,000 clones, about 83% of them singletons. Input material: blood. These receptors all come from a person in their twenties or thirties with breast cancer.

This rearrangement joins TRBV19 to TRBJ1-2; 7 positions agree with TRBD1. This CDR3 comprises 14 residues. The germline gives CDR1 LNHDA, CDR2 SQIVND (reference sequence). Trimming cost V 5 bases and J 2 bases; bases outside gene matches: 5. The CDR3 sequence: CASSPGTANYGYTF. The DNA for the CDR3 is TGTGCCAGTAGTCCCGGGACAGCGAACTATGGCTACACCTTC.

The V gene is TRBV7-9, the J gene TRBJ2-3, with D unresolved. V shed 3 bases and J shed 2 bases, with 9 bases lying between them. This CDR3 is built from 14 residues. Germline V gene data show CDR1 as SEHNR and CDR2 as FQNEAQ (reference sequence). CDR3 in amino acids: CASSFGQNTDTQYF. DNA for the CDR3: TGTGCCAGCAGCTTCGGTCAGAACACAGATACGCAGTATTTT.

This clone appeared a few times. The rearrangement links TRBV19 to TRBJ1-3; D not certain. The CDR3 loop spans 12 amino acids. Germline CDR1 LNHDA, CDR2 SQIVND (reference sequence). V was pared by 5 bases and J by 2 bases, with 4 bases between. CDR3 bases: TGTGCCAGTAGTTTCACTGGAAACACCATATATTTT. Translating gives CASSFTGNTIYF.

This chain links TRBV11-2 with TRBJ2-1; D is possibly TRBD1 (6 bases). This CDR3 comprises 16 residues. V lost 1 base and J lost 7, with 17 bases in between. Per the germline V gene, CDR1 is SGHAT and CDR2 is FQNNGV. The CDR3 coding sequence is TGTGCCAGCAGCTTAGGAAGGGGCTCAACAGGGAATGAGCAGTTCTTC. Translation: CASSLGRGSTGNEQFF.

The rearrangement uses TRBV11-3 and TRBJ2-3; D uncertain. With 6 bases removed from V and 3 bases from J, the gap between germline ends came to 10 bases. The CDR3 covers 13 residues. Per the germline V gene, CDR1 is SGHNT and CDR2 is YENEEA. As DNA, the CDR3 is TGTGCCAGCAGGTCCTCTCCGACAGATACGCAGTATTTT. Amino acids: CASRSSPTDTQYF. Looking up the rest from reference TRBV11-3 and TRBJ2-3 gives the full variable domain: EAGVVQSPRYKIIEKKQPVAFWCNPISGHNTLYWYLQNLGQGPELLIRYENEEAVDDSQLPKDRFSAERLKGVDSTLKIQPAELGDSAVYLCASRSSPTDTQYFGPGTRLTVL.

The rearrangement links TRBV7-9 to TRBJ2-3; D is undetermined. Germline CDR1 and CDR2: SEHNR and FQNEAQ (reference sequence). V lost 5 bases, J lost 2 bases, and 5 bases lay in between. CDR3 length: 12 amino acids. CDR3 DNA: TGTGCCAGCAGCGACCCCACAGATACGCAGTATTTT. Translated, it gives CASSDPTDTQYF. The full variable domain, with the rest looked up from reference TRBV7-9 and TRBJ2-3, is DTGVSQNPRHKITKRGQNVTFRCDPISEHNRLYWYRQTLGQGPEFLTYFQNEAQLEKSRLLSDRFSAERPKGSFSTLEIQRTEQGDSAMYLCASSDPTDTQYFGPGTRLTVL.

The V gene is TRBV14, the J gene TRBJ2-2; possibly TRBD2 for D (6 bases). The CDR3 is 16 residues long. Germline V gene lookup returns CDR1 SGHDN and CDR2 FVKESK. Trimming removed 1 base from V and 4 bases from J, with 13 bases in between. The CDR3 reads CASSQVGGRSTGELFF. The DNA of the CDR3 is TGTGCCAGCAGCCAAGTAGGAGGGAGGAGCACCGGGGAGCTGTTTTTT.

The CDR3 protein is CASSQGGTFDEQYF. CDR3 in DNA: TGCGCCAGCAGCCAAGGGGGAACGTTTGACGAGCAGTACTTC. This chain connects TRBV4-1 to TRBJ2-7; D gene ambiguous. V lost 1 base, J lost 5 bases, and 12 bases lay in between. Germline V gives CDR1 MGHRA, CDR2 YSYEKL. The length of the CDR3 is 14 residues.

The gene calls are TRBV6-5 and TRBJ2-7; TRBD1 agrees at 10 bases. Trimming removed 2 bases from V and 9 bases from J; junction bases left unmatched: 4. The CDR3 spans 13 residues. Germline-derived CDR1 and CDR2 are MNHEY and SVGAGI. The CDR3 DNA sequence: TGTGCCAGCAGTTACGGACAGGGGGAGGGGCAGTACTTC. It encodes CASSYGQGEGQYF.

The rearrangement links TRBV4-1 to TRBJ1-2, with TRBD1 as a possible D gene (5 bases). The CDR3 extends over 13 amino acids. Between the trimmed V and J ends, which lost 4 bases and 6 bases, there was a span of 12 bases. Germline V gives CDR1 MGHRA, CDR2 YSYEKL. The CDR3, as DNA: TGCGCCAGCAGCCTTGGGGGGAGGGATGGCTACACCTTC. Translated: CASSLGGRDGYTF.

The chain employs TRBV20-1 and TRBJ2-7, with TRBD1 matching 7 bases. CDR1 is DFQATT, CDR2 SNEGSKA, per germline (reference sequence). This CDR3 is built from 11 residues. CDR3 sequence: CRGQQGNEQYF. The CDR3 DNA follows: TGCAGGGGACAACAGGGGAACGAGCAGTACTTC.

This clone came up a few times. V gene TRBV4-3 combines with J gene TRBJ2-1, with 9 bases lining up with TRBD1. The CDR3 is made up of 17 amino acids. From germline, CDR1 is LGHNA and CDR2 YSLEER. With 0 bases clipped from V and 4 bases from J, the junction kept 7 bases outside the gene matches. The CDR3 sequence: CASSQDLIGQGYNEQFF. CDR3 coding DNA: TGCGCCAGCAGCCAAGATCTTATAGGACAGGGGTACAATGAGCAGTTCTTC.

In DNA, the CDR3 is TGCGCCAGCAGCTTGACGTGGGGCAGAATGAATGGCTACACCTTC. Translated: CASSLTWGRMNGYTF. The chain joins TRBV5-1 to TRBJ1-2; the D gene is possibly TRBD1 (5 bases). The germline V gene encodes CDR1 SGHRS and CDR2 YFSETQ. The CDR3 has 15 residues. V was clipped by 1 base and J by 6 bases, with 16 bases between them.

The chain uses TRBV12-5 and TRBJ2-1; D might be TRBD2 (6 bases). The CDR3 covers 16 residues. CDR1 is LGHNT, CDR2 FRNRAP, per germline. V shed 4 bases and J shed 10 bases, with 23 bases lying between them. This chain's CDR3 is CASGSRDSLSTREQFF. CDR3 sequence (DNA): TGTGCTAGTGGTTCGAGGGACTCCCTGAGTACACGGGAGCAGTTCTTC. The full variable domain, rest sourced from reference TRBV12-5 and TRBJ2-1, is DARVTQTPRHKVTEMGQEVTMRCQPILGHNTVFWYRQTMMQGLELLAYFRNRAPLDDSGMPKDRFSAEMPDATLATLKIQPSEPRDSAVYFCASGSRDSLSTREQFFGPGTRLTVL.

CDR3 in DNA: TGCGCCAGCAGCCCCGGGGGCAGGGGAGTTTCCTACAATGAGCAGTTCTTC. Translated: CASSPGGRGVSYNEQFF. The chain has TRBV5-1 and TRBJ2-1; D might be TRBD1 or TRBD2, each matching 6 bases. The CDR3 is 17 residues long. V lost 4 bases and J 1 base, leaving 18 bases between the germline ends. Germline V lookup: CDR1 SGHRS, CDR2 YFSETQ.